The 13 T cell receptor beta chains below come from one sample, sequenced in a study of blood T cells in healthy people across ages. Primed by a sample-barcoded 5' primer and a J-beta primer mix, a second PCR proceeded for about 7 to 11 cycles. From the 5' RACE reads, TCRdb called clonotypes with MiXCR, one entry per CDR3 protein. The repertoire includes roughly 730,000 distinct CDR3 sequences, roughly 50% of them detected once, and around 25% sits in the top ten. Sequenced material: blood. The source of these receptors is a man aged 40-55 years in good health.

The chain recombines TRBV11-2 with TRBJ2-3, with 8 bases that match TRBD2. The length of the CDR3 is 15 residues. V trimming: 2 bases; J trimming: 3 bases; junction bases outside the gene matches: 4. In germline, CDR1 is SGHAT, CDR2 FQNNGV. The DNA of the CDR3 is TGTGCCAGCAGCTTAACGGGAGGGGTAACAGATACGCAGTATTTT. Protein sequence: CASSLTGGVTDTQYF. Together with reference TRBV11-2 and TRBJ2-3, the CDR3 gives the full variable domain: EAGVAQSPRYKIIEKRQSVAFWCNPISGHATLYWYQQILGQGPKLLIQFQNNGVVDDSQLPKDRFSAERLKGVDSTLKIQPAKLEDSAVYLCASSLTGGVTDTQYFGPGTRLTVL.

The chain has TRBV11-2 and TRBJ2-7; no clear D. Germline CDR1 reads SGHAT; CDR2 reads FQNNGV. V lost 5 bases to trimming and J lost 0 bases, with 17 bases between them. This CDR3 has 16 amino acids. CDR3 DNA sequence: TGTGCCAGCAGCGTCCGGGCGGCCAGGAGCTCCTACGAGCAGTACTTC. This sequence encodes CASSVRAARSSYEQYF. Complete variable domain (other parts from reference TRBV11-2 and TRBJ2-7): EAGVAQSPRYKIIEKRQSVAFWCNPISGHATLYWYQQILGQGPKLLIQFQNNGVVDDSQLPKDRFSAERLKGVDSTLKIQPAKLEDSAVYLCASSVRAARSSYEQYFGPGTRLTVT.

The rearrangement links TRBV4-3 to TRBJ1-2; a weak D match, TRBD1 (5 bases). The CDR3 consists of 14 residues. The germline V gene encodes CDR1 LGHNA and CDR2 YSLEER. The V end lost 5 bases, the J end lost 7 bases, and 17 bases lay between the germline ends. CDR3: CASSTLARGAGYTF. The CDR3 region has the DNA TGCGCCAGCAGCACCCTCGCCCGCGGGGCTGGCTACACCTTC.

The chain recombines TRBV6-5 with TRBJ2-7, with D hard to call. From germline, CDR1 is MNHEY and CDR2 SVGAGI. This CDR3 has 16 amino acids. V was clipped by 0 bases and J by 5 bases, with 17 bases between them. Here the CDR3 reads CASSYSALPRPHEQYF. As DNA, the CDR3 is TGTGCCAGCAGTTACTCAGCCTTACCGAGACCCCACGAGCAGTACTTC.

The gene calls are TRBV21-1 and TRBJ2-1; the table's D call of TRBD2 was not tested on the DNA. TRBV21-1 is a known pseudogene. This CDR3 is built from 19 residues. DNA of the CDR3: TGTGCCAGCAGCAAACTGGGCGGGAGCGGGAGGCTCTCCTACAATGAGCAGTTCTTC. This gives the protein CASSKLGGSGRLSYNEQFF.

Many counts were recorded for this clonotype. The chain couples TRBV7-9 to TRBJ1-5, with D uncertain. CDR3 length equals 13 residues. Germline CDR1 is SEHNR and CDR2 is FQNEAQ (reference sequence). Trimming took 2 bases from V and 4 from J, leaving 6 bases between them. Here the CDR3 DNA reads TGTGCCAGCAGCTTATCAGAGAATCAGCCCCAGCATTTT. Translating it yields CASSLSENQPQHF.

The chain links TRBV5-1 to TRBJ2-3, with D possibly being TRBD2 (6 bases). V gave up 3 bases and J gave up 2 bases, with 13 bases separating them. Germline V gives CDR1 SGHRS, CDR2 YFSETQ. This CDR3 contains 15 residues. CDR3: CASSYAGPNTDTQYF. CDR3 nucleotides: TGCGCCAGCAGCTATGCGGGGCCGAACACAGATACGCAGTATTTT.

The CDR3 sequence is CSARSGPENTEAFF. CDR3 bases: TGCAGTGCTAGATCCGGCCCGGAGAACACTGAAGCTTTCTTT. The rearrangement joins TRBV20-1 to TRBJ1-1; D gene uncertain. The ends were cut back, 2 bases at V and 1 base at J, with 11 bases in the middle. Per germline, CDR1 DFQATT and CDR2 SNEGSKA (reference sequence). The CDR3 runs to 14 residues.

This chain uses TRBV6-5 with TRBJ2-3; 10 positions agree with TRBD2. This CDR3 is 16 amino acids long. V trimming: 3 bases; J trimming: 1 base; junction bases outside the gene matches: 4. The V gene's germline CDR1 is MNHEY and CDR2 SVGAGI. CDR3 coding DNA: TGTGCCAGCAGTTATTTTGGGACTAGCGGCACAGATACGCAGTATTTT. This encodes CASSYFGTSGTDTQYF.

The chain employs TRBV7-9 and TRBJ2-7; D is uncertain. The CDR3 runs 12 residues. CDR1 and CDR2 (germline): SEHNR, FQNEAQ (reference sequence). Trimming removed 8 bases at V and 2 bases at J, with 10 bases between. The CDR3: CASGESAYEQYF. The DNA for the CDR3 is TGTGCCAGCGGCGAATCCGCCTACGAGCAGTACTTC.

The chain joins TRBV20-1 to TRBJ2-1, with 7 bases lining up with TRBD1. From germline, CDR1 is DFQATT and CDR2 SNEGSKA (reference sequence). The CDR3 is 13 amino acids. The V segment lost 3 bases and the J segment 4 bases; nucleotides outside the gene matches: 3. The DNA of the CDR3 is TGCAGTGCTAGGGGGGACAGTTACAATGAGCAGTTCTTC. It translates to CSARGDSYNEQFF.

This chain uses TRBV7-9 with TRBJ2-5; possible D gene TRBD1, 6 bases. V was pared by 5 bases and J by 2 bases, with 18 bases between. Germline CDR1 and CDR2: SEHNR and FQNEAQ (reference sequence). This CDR3 region has 16 residues. The CDR3 loop reads CASSPRGRLIQETQYF. The DNA for the CDR3 is TGTGCCAGCAGCCCCAGGGGCCGACTTATTCAAGAGACCCAGTACTTC. The full variable domain, completed using reference TRBV7-9 and TRBJ2-5, is DTGVSQNPRHKITKRGQNVTFRCDPISEHNRLYWYRQTLGQGPEFLTYFQNEAQLEKSRLLSDRFSAERPKGSFSTLEIQRTEQGDSAMYLCASSPRGRLIQETQYFGPGTRLLVL.

This clonotype was picked up many times. This chain connects TRBV4-2 to TRBJ2-3; 13 nucleotides match TRBD2. Unmatched junction bases numbered 14, after V lost 2 bases and J lost 6 bases. Per the germline V gene, CDR1 is LGHNA and CDR2 is YNFKEQ. The length of the CDR3 is 19 residues. CDR3 protein: CASSQRLAGGTKFGDTQYF. As DNA, the CDR3 is TGTGCCAGCAGCCAACGACTAGCGGGGGGCACAAAATTCGGGGATACGCAGTATTTT.